This passage covers 17 T cell receptor beta chains from one sample sequenced in a study of cytomegalovirus exposure and HLA in healthy donors (dated by TCRdb to 2016 to 2017). Library preparation employed the immunoSEQ multiplex PCR assay. A mixture of 60 forward primers for TCR Vbeta segments and 13 reverse primers for TCR Jbeta segments was used in the multiplex PCR. Drawn from immuneACCESS, this table holds only the in-frame rearrangements with V and J called that TCRdb kept. Clones are partly lost; checked studies trace under half to an unresolved V gene and leave the rest unexplained. The sample profile shows 30,000 to 40,000 clones; approximately 86% of them were found once. Jointly, the top ten make up approximately 10% of the sample. The specimen was PBMCs. Receptors were obtained from a woman under 30 in good health and CMV-seropositive.

In this sample, this clone turned up once. The chain recombines TRBV11-1 with TRBJ2-2, with D tentatively TRBD2 (5 bases). Germline V gene data show CDR1 as SGHAT and CDR2 as FQDESV (reference sequence). The V end was cut by 3 bases, the J end by 1 base, with 6 bases between. The CDR3 is 14 residues long. CDR3 residues: CASSFRGNTGELFF. The CDR3 nucleotides are TGTGCCAGCAGCTTTCGGGGGAACACCGGGGAGCTGTTTTTT.

V is TRBV7-9 and J is TRBJ2-3, with 9 positions matching TRBD2. The V gene end was trimmed by 1 base and the J gene end by 4 bases; junction bases not matched to a gene: 9. CDR3 length: 17 amino acids. The V gene's germline CDR1 is SEHNR and CDR2 FQNEAQ (reference sequence). As DNA, the CDR3 is TGTGCCAGCAGCTTAGGCCTAGCGGGATCCGAGGCAGATACGCAGTATTTT. This encodes CASSLGLAGSEADTQYF.

V gene TRBV15 combines with J gene TRBJ2-1; possibly TRBD2 for D (5 bases). The CDR3 covers 15 residues. Germline CDR1 reads LNHNV; CDR2 reads YYDKDF (reference sequence). The V gene lost 0 bases and the J gene lost 2 bases, with 8 bases spanning the gap. In DNA form, the CDR3 reads TGTGCCACCAGCAGAGACGGGGAAACCTACAATGAGCAGTTCTTC. It encodes CATSRDGETYNEQFF. Together with reference TRBV15 and TRBJ2-1, the CDR3 gives the full variable domain: DAMVIQNPRYQVTQFGKPVTLSCSQTLNHNVMYWYQQKSSQAPKLLFHYYDKDFNNEADTPDNFQSRRPNTSFCFLDIRSPGLGDTAMYLCATSRDGETYNEQFFGPGTRLTVL.

J is TRBJ2-5 and V is TRBV5-1, with D possibly matching TRBD2 (5 bases). The V end was cut by 1 base, the J end by 5 bases, with 12 bases between. Germline V lookup: CDR1 SGHRS, CDR2 YFSETQ. This CDR3 comprises 14 residues. The CDR3 here is CASSLFGVWETQYF. The CDR3, as DNA: TGCGCCAGCAGCTTGTTCGGGGTTTGGGAGACCCAGTACTTC. Complete variable domain (other parts from reference TRBV5-1 and TRBJ2-5): KAGVTQTPRYLIKTRGQQVTLSCSPISGHRSVSWYQQTPGQGLQFLFEYFSETQRNKGNFPGRFSGRQFSNSRSEMNVSTLELGDSALYLCASSLFGVWETQYFGPGTRLLVL.

This chain joins TRBV5-1 and TRBJ1-1; no clear D gene. This CDR3 region has 14 residues. Germline CDR1 is SGHRS and CDR2 is YFSETQ. The V end lost 9 bases, the J end lost 3 bases, and 18 bases lay between the germline ends. The CDR3 coding sequence is TGCGCCACCAGAATCGGAGGGCTGGACACTGAAGCTTTCTTT. Translating gives CATRIGGLDTEAFF.

V is TRBV7-2 and J is TRBJ2-1; weak D call: TRBD2 (6 bases). Trimming pared 6 bases from V and 4 bases from J, leaving 16 bases between. CDR1 and CDR2 from the germline V gene are SGHTA and FQGNSA. CDR3 length: 15 amino acids. CDR3 loop: CASSIDGGYYNEQFF. The DNA of the CDR3 is TGTGCCAGCAGTATCGATGGGGGGTATTACAATGAGCAGTTCTTC.

J is TRBJ2-1 and V is TRBV2; tentative D call: TRBD2 (6 bases). The germline CDR1 and CDR2 sequences are SNHLY and FYNNEI. V was cut by 1 base and J by 0 bases, with 10 bases left in between. The CDR3 totals 16 residues. The chain's CDR3 is CASSEVGGSSYNEQFF. The DNA of the CDR3 is TGTGCCAGCAGTGAAGTGGGGGGTAGCTCCTACAATGAGCAGTTCTTC.

The J gene is TRBJ2-7, the V gene TRBV13; TRBD2 is a possible D gene (5 bases). The CDR3 extends over 14 amino acids. V was clipped by 6 bases and J by 2 bases, with 14 bases between them. From germline, CDR1 is PRHDT and CDR2 FYEKMQ (reference sequence). CDR3: CASSSRTHTYEQYF. The CDR3 DNA reads TGTGCCAGCAGTTCCCGGACTCACACCTACGAGCAGTACTTC.

This chain connects TRBV6-4 to TRBJ2-2, with TRBD1 as a possible D gene (7 bases). Trimming took 0 bases from V and 5 from J, leaving 10 bases between them. Germline V gene sequence: CDR1 MRHNA, CDR2 SNTAGT. This CDR3 spans 15 amino acids. CDR3 DNA sequence: TGTGCCAGCAGTGACTCGTCAGGGGGGACCGGGGAGCTGTTTTTT. Translated: CASSDSSGGTGELFF.

The chain is built from TRBV7-2 and TRBJ2-5; 7 bases are a match to TRBD2. The V and J ends lost 4 bases and 2 bases, in that order; junction bases with no gene match: 7. This CDR3 comprises 15 residues. Germline CDR1 and CDR2: SGHTA and FQGNSA. For the CDR3, the DNA is TGTGCCAGCAGCTCTTACGGGGGGATACAAGAGACCCAGTACTTC. Encoded protein: CASSSYGGIQETQYF.

This clone was counted a few times. The CDR3 spells CASSDGAGAYNEQFF. Written as DNA, the CDR3 is TGTGCCAGCAGTGACGGAGCGGGGGCCTACAATGAGCAGTTCTTC. V usage is TRBV6-4 and J usage is TRBJ2-1; 8 bases line up with TRBD2. V lost 2 bases to trimming and J lost 2 bases; unmatched junction nucleotides: 2. Germline V CDR1 and CDR2: MRHNA, SNTAGT. This CDR3 comprises 15 residues.

This chain joins TRBV6-1 and TRBJ1-5; TRBD1 is a possible D gene (6 bases). Trimming shortened V by 7 bases and J by 5 bases, and 18 bases separated the two germline ends. The CDR3 covers 15 residues. Germline lookup yields CDR1 MNHNS and CDR2 SASEGT. The CDR3: CASIQSTGSDQPQHF. CDR3 nucleotides: TGTGCCAGCATTCAATCGACAGGTTCCGATCAGCCCCAGCATTTT.

The J gene is TRBJ2-7, the V gene TRBV5-1; 9 bases match TRBD1. This CDR3 has 14 residues. V lost 1 base to trimming and J lost 6 bases; unmatched junction nucleotides: 5. Germline V lookup: CDR1 SGHRS, CDR2 YFSETQ. The CDR3 coding sequence is TGCGCCAGCAGCTTGTTACAGGGGGCCGGCGAGCAGTACTTC. Its translation: CASSLLQGAGEQYF. Combining the CDR3 with reference TRBV5-1 and TRBJ2-7 gives the whole variable domain KAGVTQTPRYLIKTRGQQVTLSCSPISGHRSVSWYQQTPGQGLQFLFEYFSETQRNKGNFPGRFSGRQFSNSRSEMNVSTLELGDSALYLCASSLLQGAGEQYFGPGTRLTVT.

The rearrangement joins TRBV6-5 to TRBJ2-7; D gene unclear. Germline CDR1 and CDR2: MNHEY and SVGAGI. CDR3 length: 13 amino acids. V lost 6 bases and J lost 9, with 18 bases in between. This CDR3 reads CASSKPRSLGQYF. CDR3 sequence (DNA): TGTGCCAGCAGCAAGCCAAGATCCCTAGGGCAGTACTTC.

The chain uses TRBV28 and TRBJ2-1; no firm D call. V was cut by 6 bases and J by 0 bases, with 15 bases left in between. Germline lookup yields CDR1 MDHEN and CDR2 SYDVKM. This CDR3 has 16 residues. Here the CDR3 DNA reads TGTGCCAGCAGGAAGGTGGGCTTTGGCTCCTACAATGAGCAGTTCTTC. This codes for CASRKVGFGSYNEQFF.

This clone was seen a single time. The gene calls are TRBV4-3 and TRBJ2-5, with 9 bases fitting TRBD2. The V and J ends lost 0 bases and 4 bases, in that order; junction bases with no gene match: 9. This CDR3 comprises 17 residues. Germline V gene lookup returns CDR1 LGHNA and CDR2 YSLEER. The CDR3 nucleotides read TGCGCCAGCAGCCAAGAAATTGGGACTAGCCCCAGAGAGACCCAGTACTTC. This sequence encodes CASSQEIGTSPRETQYF.

This rearrangement joins TRBV7-9 to TRBJ1-2; D remains ambiguous. This CDR3 is 11 amino acids long. V shed 4 bases and J shed 5 bases, with 5 bases lying between them. CDR1 is SEHNR, CDR2 FQNEAQ, per germline (reference sequence). The CDR3 DNA reads as TGTGCCAGCAGCTCCAGTTATGGCTACACCTTC. Its translation: CASSSSYGYTF.